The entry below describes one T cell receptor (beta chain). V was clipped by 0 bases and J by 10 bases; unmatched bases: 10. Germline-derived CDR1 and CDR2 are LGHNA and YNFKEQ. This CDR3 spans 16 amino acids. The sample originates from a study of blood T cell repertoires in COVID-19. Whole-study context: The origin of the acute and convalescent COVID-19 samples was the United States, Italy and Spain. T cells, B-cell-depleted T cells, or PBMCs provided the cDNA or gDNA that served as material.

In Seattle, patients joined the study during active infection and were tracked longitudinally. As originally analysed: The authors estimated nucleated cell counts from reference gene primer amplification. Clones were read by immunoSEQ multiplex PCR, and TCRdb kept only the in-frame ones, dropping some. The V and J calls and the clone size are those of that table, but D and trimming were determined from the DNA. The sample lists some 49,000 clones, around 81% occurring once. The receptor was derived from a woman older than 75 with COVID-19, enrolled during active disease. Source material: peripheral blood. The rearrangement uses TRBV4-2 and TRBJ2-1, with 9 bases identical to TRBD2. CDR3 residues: CASSQDGTSRASEQFF. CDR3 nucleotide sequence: TGTGCCAGCAGCCAAGACGGGACTAGCCGAGCCTCGGAGCAGTTCTTC.